This entry is about one TCR beta chain. The PCR employed 60 Vbeta primers together with 13 Jbeta primers. The table came from immunoSEQ multiplex PCR; TCRdb's copy has only in-frame clones and leaves some out. The sample has fewer than 250,000 clones, roughly four fifths seen once. The source of the sample is a study of cytomegalovirus exposure and HLA in healthy donors. Trimming left V 0 bases short and J 3 bases short, with 9 bases between. Germline lookup yields CDR1 SEHNR and CDR2 FQNEAQ (reference sequence). The CDR3 has 15 amino acids. The TCR sequence derives from a girl aged 2-10 years in good health and CMV-seronegative. Specimen: PBMCs. The rearrangement joins TRBV7-9 to TRBJ2-4; D is possibly TRBD2 (6 bases). Here the CDR3 reads CASSLASGGKNIQYF. CDR3 in DNA: TGTGCCAGCAGCTTAGCCTCCGGGGGCAAAAACATTCAGTACTTC.